The clone carrying this TCR beta chain was seen ten or more times. This entry comes from a study of T cells in Graves' hyperthyroidism and ophthalmopathy. Using RNA transcripts as the source, TCR beta CDR3 regions were amplified. Using the HTBI primer set, a first-round RT-PCR was run on the TCR CDR3. TCRdb re-called the multiplex PCR reads through MiXCR, storing one row per CDR3 protein. Among 550,000 to 700,000 distinct CDR3 sequences listed, 46% were seen once. Exclusion followed for patients with uncontrolled infection, other autoimmune disease, pregnancy or lactation. The CDR3 extends over 14 amino acids. CDR1 and CDR2 (germline): LNHDA, SQIVND (reference sequence). V lost 5 bases to trimming and J lost 7 bases; unmatched junction nucleotides: 7.

This TCR derives from an adult woman with Graves' disease, either hyperthyroidism or ophthalmopathy (not recorded which). The sample was peripheral blood or thyroid tissue (not recorded which). The chain carries TRBV19 and TRBJ2-5, with 10 positions matching TRBD1. The CDR3 bases are TGTGCCAGTAGTGATCGGGACAGGGGAGGGACCCAGTACTTC. Protein sequence: CASSDRDRGGTQYF.